This T cell receptor (beta chain) came from a study of T cells in Graves' hyperthyroidism and ophthalmopathy. It was RNA transcripts that yielded the amplified TCR beta CDR3 regions. The HTBI set primed first-round TCR CDR3 RT-PCR. MiXCR, applied by TCRdb to the multiplex PCR reads, yields one record per CDR3 protein. The sample yields some 250,000 distinct CDR3 sequences, about 15% seen once. Looked up from germline, CDR1 is SGHRS and CDR2 is YFSETQ. Trimming took 0 bases from V and 1 from J; bases not matched to a gene: 4. The CDR3 sequence is 16 residues long. This clonotype was recorded at least ten times. What it binds is not known. Whole-study findings and limits: Clonotypes that were expanded in thyroid above 0.001 mostly appeared in blood too.

This sequence originates from a woman in her thirties or forties with Graves' hyperthyroidism that later progressed to Graves' ophthalmopathy. The rearrangement links TRBV5-1 to TRBJ2-1; 7 bases are a match to TRBD1. Sample: blood. CDR3 DNA sequence: TGCGCCAGCAGCTTGGAAGGGGGCAGGTCCTACAATGAGCAGTTCTTC. Encoded protein: CASSLEGGRSYNEQFF.